The entry that follows covers one T cell receptor (beta chain) sequence. Its antigen is not identified. Doses given second, at about 4 or about 12 weeks, were pooled. This record comes from a study of T cell responses to AZD1222 COVID-19 vaccine. General study results and limits: White British donors predominated, females outnumbered males, and clonal diversity was possibly underestimated. Spike-specific TCR breadth and depth were elevated following two AZD1222 doses.

Method: immunoSEQ multiplex PCR; TCRdb's copy keeps in-frame clones and lacks some. The sample contains just under 20,000 clones, almost 85% of which appear only once. The CDR3 consists of 12 residues. Germline loops: CDR1 LNHDA, CDR2 SQIVND (reference sequence). Trimming removed 2 bases at V and 7 bases at J, with 8 bases between. The TCR sequence derives from an adult who received the AZD1222 COVID-19 vaccine. This chain joins TRBV19 and TRBJ1-1; D uncertain. The sequences come from peripheral blood, collected 28 days after the second AZD1222 dose. CDR3 sequence reads: CASSIPRGEAFF. The CDR3 bases are TGTGCCAGTAGTATACCCCGGGGTGAAGCTTTCTTT.